This TCR beta chain appears in the sequencing data of a study of blood T cell repertoires in COVID-19. Across the study: Samples taken during acute and convalescent COVID-19 were collected in the United States, Italy and Spain. PBMCs, B-cell-depleted T cells, or T cells provided the cDNA or gDNA that made up the material.

The V end was cut by 4 bases, the J end by 3 bases, with 16 bases between. Germline V gene sequence: CDR1 GTSNPN, CDR2 SVGIG (reference sequence). This CDR3 comprises 15 residues. Under the authors' procedure: Reference gene primer amplification yielded estimated nucleated cell counts. The data were produced by immunoSEQ multiplex PCR, yet TCRdb's version contains in-frame clones alone and is incomplete. V, J and clone size are those of that table, while D and trimming were read from the DNA. The data show around 77,000 clones, with more than 75% seen just once and roughly 15% held by the top ten. The chain couples TRBV30 to TRBJ2-1, with a weak D call TRBD2 (5 bases). Sequenced material: peripheral blood. The sequence was collected from a woman of 80 years or more with active or convalescent COVID-19. The CDR3 loop reads CAWTVLGGGYNEQFF. The CDR3 DNA follows: TGTGCCTGGACTGTACTAGGCGGCGGCTACAATGAGCAGTTCTTC.